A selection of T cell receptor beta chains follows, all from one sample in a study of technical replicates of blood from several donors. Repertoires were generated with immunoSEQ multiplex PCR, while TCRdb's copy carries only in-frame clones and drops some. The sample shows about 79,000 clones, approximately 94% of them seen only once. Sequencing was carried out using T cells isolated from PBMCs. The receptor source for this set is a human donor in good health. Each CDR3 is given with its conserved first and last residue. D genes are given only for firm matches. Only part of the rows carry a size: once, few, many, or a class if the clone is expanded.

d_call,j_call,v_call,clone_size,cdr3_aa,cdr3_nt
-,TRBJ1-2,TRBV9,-,CASSARGPNYGYTF,TGTGCCAGCAGCGCAAGAGGGCCTAACTATGGCTACACCTTC
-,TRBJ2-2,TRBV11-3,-,CASSPGLLDTGELFF,TGTGCCAGCAGCCCGGGACTCCTTGACACCGGGGAGCTGTTTTTT
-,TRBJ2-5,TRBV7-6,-,CASSLVGAQGWETQYF,TGTGCCAGCAGCTTAGTTGGGGCGCAGGGTTGGGAGACCCAGTACTTC
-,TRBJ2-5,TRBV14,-,CASSQDLGGVETQYF,TGTGCCAGCAGCCAAGATCTTGGAGGCGTCGAGACCCAGTACTTC
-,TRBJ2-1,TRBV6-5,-,CASKKNGYNEQFF,TGTGCCAGCAAGAAAAACGGTTACAATGAGCAGTTCTTC
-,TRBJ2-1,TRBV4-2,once,CASSQHGGGNEQFF,TGTGCCAGCAGCCAACACGGGGGAGGCAATGAGCAGTTCTTC
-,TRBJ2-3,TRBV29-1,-,CSVELGLWGGTDTQYF,TGCAGCGTTGAACTGGGACTGTGGGGCGGCACAGATACGCAGTATTTT
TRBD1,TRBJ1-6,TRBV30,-,CAWSVLAGGGNSPLHF,TGTGCCTGGAGTGTCCTGGCAGGGGGTGGTAATTCACCCCTCCACTTT
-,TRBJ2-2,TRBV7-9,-,CASSLVVFQGTENTGELFF,TGTGCCAGCAGCTTAGTTGTTTTTCAGGGGACGGAGAACACCGGGGAGCTGTTTTTT
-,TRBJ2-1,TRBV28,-,CASIGLSSYNEQFF,TGTGCCAGCATCGGGTTAAGCTCCTACAATGAGCAGTTCTTC
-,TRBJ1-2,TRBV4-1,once,CASSQSITEAFYGYTF,TGCGCCAGCAGCCAGTCCATCACCGAGGCCTTCTATGGCTACACCTTC
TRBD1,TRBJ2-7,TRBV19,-,CASSTTGGHEQYF,TGTGCCAGTAGTACCACAGGGGGCCACGAGCAGTACTTC
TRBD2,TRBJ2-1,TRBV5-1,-,CASSFGRLAEPYNEQFF,TGCGCCAGCAGCTTTGGGCGACTAGCGGAGCCCTACAATGAGCAGTTCTTC
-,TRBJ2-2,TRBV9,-,CASSVSGTGELFF,TGTGCCAGCAGCGTGAGCGGAACCGGGGAGCTGTTTTTT
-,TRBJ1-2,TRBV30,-,CAWNSANYGYTF,TGTGCCTGGAATTCGGCTAACTATGGCTACACCTTC
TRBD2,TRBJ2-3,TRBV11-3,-,CASSFSSGSEADTQYF,TGTGCCAGCAGCTTCTCCAGCGGGAGTGAAGCAGATACGCAGTATTTT
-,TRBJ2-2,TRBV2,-,CASSPRTSTGELFF,TGTGCCAGCAGTCCTAGGACTTCCACCGGGGAGCTGTTTTTT
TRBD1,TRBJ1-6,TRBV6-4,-,CASSGQGGSPLHF,TGTGCCAGCAGTGGACAGGGTGGTTCACCCCTCCACTTT
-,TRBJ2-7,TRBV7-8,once,CASSPSSGPSPYEQYF,TGTGCCAGCAGCCCTTCGAGCGGGCCCTCTCCCTACGAGCAGTACTTC
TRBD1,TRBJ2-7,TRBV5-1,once,CASSLSQGRSYEQYF,TGCGCCAGCAGCTTGTCACAGGGGCGCTCCTACGAGCAGTACTTC
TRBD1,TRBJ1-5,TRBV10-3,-,CAISPTGASNQPQHF,TGTGCCATCAGCCCCACAGGGGCGAGCAATCAGCCCCAGCATTTT
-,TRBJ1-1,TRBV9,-,CASSVGAGWTTEAFF,TGTGCCAGCAGCGTAGGGGCAGGGTGGACCACTGAAGCTTTCTTT
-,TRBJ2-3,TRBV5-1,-,CASSTRRSDTQYF,TGCGCCAGCAGCACCCGGAGGTCAGATACGCAGTATTTT
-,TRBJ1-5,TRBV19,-,CASSIWGEQPQHF,TGTGCCAGTAGTATATGGGGGGAACAGCCCCAGCATTTT
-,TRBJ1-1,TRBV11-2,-,CASSNRVTGRDTEAFF,TGTGCCAGCAGCAATAGGGTTACAGGGCGGGACACTGAAGCTTTCTTT
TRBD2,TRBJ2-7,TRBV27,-,CASSPGLAFSYEQYF,TGTGCCAGCAGCCCGGGACTAGCCTTCTCCTACGAGCAGTACTTC
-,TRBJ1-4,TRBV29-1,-,CSVAGRDLGKLFF,TGCAGCGTTGCAGGGAGGGATCTTGGAAAACTGTTTTTT
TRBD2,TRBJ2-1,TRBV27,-,CASTLAGDSYNEQFF,TGTGCCAGCACACTAGCGGGAGACTCCTACAATGAGCAGTTCTTC
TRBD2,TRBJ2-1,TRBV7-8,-,CASSWTSGGFNEQFF,TGTGCCAGCAGCTGGACTAGCGGGGGGTTCAATGAGCAGTTCTTC
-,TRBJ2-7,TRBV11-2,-,CASSLDPHPYEQYF,TGTGCCAGCAGCTTAGATCCACACCCGTACGAGCAGTACTTC
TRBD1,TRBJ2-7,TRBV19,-,CASSLDRSEEQYF,TGTGCCAGTAGTTTGGACAGGTCGGAAGAGCAGTACTTC
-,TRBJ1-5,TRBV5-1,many,CASSEGSPGLNQPQHF,TGCGCCAGCAGCGAGGGTTCCCCGGGATTAAATCAGCCCCAGCATTTT